Listed below are T cell receptor beta chains from one sample, sequenced in a study of T cell responses to AZD1222 COVID-19 vaccine. Here immunoSEQ multiplex PCR was the method, and the copy in TCRdb shows in-frame clones only, minus some. The table records roughly 140,000 clones, around 91% of them present only once. The starting material was peripheral blood, obtained on day 0 of AZD1222 vaccination. The receptor set was obtained from an adult in good health. CDR3s include the opening cysteine and the closing phenylalanine or tryptophan. The order of the fields is D gene, V gene, CDR3 length, CDR3 protein. The D gene is left open where the match is weak.

>.|TRBV4-3|15
CASSLVRGSADTQYF
>.|TRBV29-1|14
CSVEAWGRETEAFF
>.|TRBV7-2|12
CASSVGRTEAFF
>.|TRBV4-1|16
CASSLGLGPITGELFF
>TRBD1|TRBV4-3|17
CASSQDAGQGFTGELFF
>TRBD2|TRBV5-5|17
CASSPGRAGLAKNIQYF
>.|TRBV19|15
CASSIATELYNEQFF
>.|TRBV27|13
CASSQGYNSPLHF
>.|TRBV4-3|14
CASSDWGREGTQYF
>.|TRBV6-5|14
CASGKVRAAETQYF
>.|TRBV19|15
CASSKGAEQGYEQYF
>.|TRBV10-3|13
CAISEAQTAGYTF
>.|TRBV28|11
CASSIAGGQYF
>TRBD1|TRBV5-4|13
CASSVDRGWGYTF
>.|TRBV6-6|15
CASSGPGRINEKLFF
>.|TRBV4-3|16
CASSQVEYSGANVLTF
>.|TRBV7-9|15
CASSLGFTANEKLFF
>TRBD1|TRBV4-1|19
CASSQDGTGTRSGANVLTF
>.|TRBV7-2|14
CASSSPSSGNTIYF
>.|TRBV7-2|11
CASSIQETQYF
>.|TRBV9|14
CASSASGLRDTQYF
>.|TRBV4-2|12
CASSQEGQPQHF
>.|TRBV7-6|15
CASSLAGGATDTQYF
>.|TRBV25-1|14
CASKGTGNNEKLFF
>TRBD1|TRBV19|15
CASRGQVYSNQPQHF